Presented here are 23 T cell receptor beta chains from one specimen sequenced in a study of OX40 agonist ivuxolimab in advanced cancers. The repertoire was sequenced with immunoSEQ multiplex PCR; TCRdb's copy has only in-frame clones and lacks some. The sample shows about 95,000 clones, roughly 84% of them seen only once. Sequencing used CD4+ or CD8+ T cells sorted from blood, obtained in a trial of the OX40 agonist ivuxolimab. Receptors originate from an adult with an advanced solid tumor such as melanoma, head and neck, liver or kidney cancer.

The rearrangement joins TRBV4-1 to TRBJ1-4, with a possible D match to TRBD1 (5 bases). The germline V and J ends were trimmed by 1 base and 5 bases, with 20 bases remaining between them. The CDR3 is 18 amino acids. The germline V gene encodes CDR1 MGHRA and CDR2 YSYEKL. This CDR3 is CASSQVLLGGRTNEKLFF. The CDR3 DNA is TGCGCCAGCAGCCAAGTGTTGTTGGGGGGGAGAACCAATGAAAAACTGTTTTTT.

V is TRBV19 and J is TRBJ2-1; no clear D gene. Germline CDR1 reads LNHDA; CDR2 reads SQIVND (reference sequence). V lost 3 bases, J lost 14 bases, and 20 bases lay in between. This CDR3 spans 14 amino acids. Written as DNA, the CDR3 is TGTGCCAGTAGTATGGCGTCGACCCCCGACCGGGAGTTCTTC. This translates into CASSMASTPDREFF.

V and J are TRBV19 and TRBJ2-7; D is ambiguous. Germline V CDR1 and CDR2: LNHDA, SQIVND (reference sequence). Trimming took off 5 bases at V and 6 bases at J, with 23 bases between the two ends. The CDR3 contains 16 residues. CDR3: CASSPERHALESEQYF. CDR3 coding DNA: TGTGCCAGTAGTCCCGAAAGACATGCCCTTGAAAGCGAGCAGTACTTC.

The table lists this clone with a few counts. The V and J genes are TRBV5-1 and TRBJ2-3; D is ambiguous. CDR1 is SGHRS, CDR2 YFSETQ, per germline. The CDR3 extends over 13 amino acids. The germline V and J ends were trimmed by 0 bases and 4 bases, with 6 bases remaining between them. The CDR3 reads CASSLDAPDTQYF. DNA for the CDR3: TGCGCCAGCAGCTTGGACGCACCAGATACGCAGTATTTT.

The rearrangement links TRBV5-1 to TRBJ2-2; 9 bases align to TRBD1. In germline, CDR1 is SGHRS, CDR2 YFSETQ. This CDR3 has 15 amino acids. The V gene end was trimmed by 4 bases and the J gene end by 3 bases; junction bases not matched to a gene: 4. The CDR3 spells CASSKGTGYTGELFF. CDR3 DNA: TGCGCCAGCAGCAAAGGGACAGGGTACACCGGGGAGCTGTTTTTT.

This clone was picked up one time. CDR3 DNA: TGCGCCAGCAGCTCGATCCTAGGTGAAAAACTGTTTTTT. It yields the protein CASSSILGEKLFF. The chain employs TRBV5-1 and TRBJ1-4; D ambiguous. Germline V gene lookup returns CDR1 SGHRS and CDR2 YFSETQ. Between the trimmed V and J ends, which lost 3 bases and 7 bases, there was a span of 10 bases. The length of the CDR3 is 13 residues.

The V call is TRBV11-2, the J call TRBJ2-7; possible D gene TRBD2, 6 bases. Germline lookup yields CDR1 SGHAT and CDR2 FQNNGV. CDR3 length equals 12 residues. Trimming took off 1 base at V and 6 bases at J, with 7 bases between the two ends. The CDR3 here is CASSLAGVEQYF. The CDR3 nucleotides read TGTGCCAGCAGCTTAGCGGGGGTCGAGCAGTACTTC. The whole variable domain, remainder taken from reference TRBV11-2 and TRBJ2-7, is EAGVAQSPRYKIIEKRQSVAFWCNPISGHATLYWYQQILGQGPKLLIQFQNNGVVDDSQLPKDRFSAERLKGVDSTLKIQPAKLEDSAVYLCASSLAGVEQYFGPGTRLTVT.

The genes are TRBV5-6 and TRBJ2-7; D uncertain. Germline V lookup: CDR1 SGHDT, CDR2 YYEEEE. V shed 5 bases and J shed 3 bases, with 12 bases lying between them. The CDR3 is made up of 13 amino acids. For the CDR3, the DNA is TGTGCCAGCAGGTCGACAACGTACTACGAGCAGTACTTC. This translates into CASRSTTYYEQYF.

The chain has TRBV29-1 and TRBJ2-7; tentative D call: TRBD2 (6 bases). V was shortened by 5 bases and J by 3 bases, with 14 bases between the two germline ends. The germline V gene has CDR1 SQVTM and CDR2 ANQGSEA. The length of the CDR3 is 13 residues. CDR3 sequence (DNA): TGCAGCGTTCGAGGAGGGAGTAACTACGAGCAGTACTTC. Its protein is CSVRGGSNYEQYF.

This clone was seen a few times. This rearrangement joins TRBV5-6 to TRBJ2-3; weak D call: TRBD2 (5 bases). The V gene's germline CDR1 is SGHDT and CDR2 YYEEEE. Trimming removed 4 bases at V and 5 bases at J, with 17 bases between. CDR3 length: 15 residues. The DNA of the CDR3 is TGTGCCAGCAGCCCCGCCGGGATAGGGATAGATACGCAGTATTTT. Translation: CASSPAGIGIDTQYF.

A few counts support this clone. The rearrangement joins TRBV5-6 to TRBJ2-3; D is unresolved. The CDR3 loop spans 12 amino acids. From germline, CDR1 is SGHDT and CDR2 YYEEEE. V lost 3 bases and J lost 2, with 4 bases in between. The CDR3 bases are TGTGCCAGCAGCTCCGACACAGATACGCAGTATTTT. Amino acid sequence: CASSSDTDTQYF.

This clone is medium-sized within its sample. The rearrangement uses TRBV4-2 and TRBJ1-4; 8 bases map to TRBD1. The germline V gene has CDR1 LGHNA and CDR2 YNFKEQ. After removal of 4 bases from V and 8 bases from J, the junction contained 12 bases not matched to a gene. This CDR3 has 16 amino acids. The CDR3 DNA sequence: TGTGCCAGCAGCCCCAAGCCGACAGGGGAAGGCGAAAAACTGTTTTTT. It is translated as CASSPKPTGEGEKLFF.

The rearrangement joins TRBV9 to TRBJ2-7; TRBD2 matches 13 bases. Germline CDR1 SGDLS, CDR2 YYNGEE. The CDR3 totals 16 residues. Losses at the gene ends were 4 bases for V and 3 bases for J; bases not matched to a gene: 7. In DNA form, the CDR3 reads TGTGCCAGCAGCAGGACTAGCGGGAGCGCAAGCTACGAGCAGTACTTC. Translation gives CASSRTSGSASYEQYF.

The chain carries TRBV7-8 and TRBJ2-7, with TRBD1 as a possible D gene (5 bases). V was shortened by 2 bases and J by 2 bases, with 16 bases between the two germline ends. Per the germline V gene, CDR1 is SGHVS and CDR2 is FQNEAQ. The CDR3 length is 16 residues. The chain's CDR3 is CASSLILGVLTYEQYF. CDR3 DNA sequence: TGTGCCAGCAGCTTAATTCTAGGGGTCCTAACCTACGAGCAGTACTTC. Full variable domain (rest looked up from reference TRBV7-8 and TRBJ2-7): GAGVSQSPRYKVAKRGQDVALRCDPISGHVSLFWYQQALGQGPEFLTYFQNEAQLDKSGLPSDRFFAERPEGSVSTLKIQRTQQEDSAVYLCASSLILGVLTYEQYFGPGTRLTVT.

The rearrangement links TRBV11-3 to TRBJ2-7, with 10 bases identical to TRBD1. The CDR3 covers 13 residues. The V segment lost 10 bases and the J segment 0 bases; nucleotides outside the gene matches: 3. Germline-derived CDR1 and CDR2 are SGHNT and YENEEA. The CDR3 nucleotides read TGTGCCACCCGGGACAGGGGCTCCTACGAGCAGTACTTC. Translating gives CATRDRGSYEQYF.

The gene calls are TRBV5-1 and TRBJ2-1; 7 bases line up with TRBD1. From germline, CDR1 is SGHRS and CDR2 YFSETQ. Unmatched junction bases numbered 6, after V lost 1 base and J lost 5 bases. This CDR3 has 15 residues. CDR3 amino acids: CASSLRTGNDNEQFF. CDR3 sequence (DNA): TGCGCCAGCAGCTTGAGGACAGGTAATGACAATGAGCAGTTCTTC.

This CDR3 reads CASSLDSSPSYEQYF. Written as DNA, the CDR3 is TGTGCCAGCAGCTTAGATTCGTCCCCTTCCTACGAGCAGTACTTC. This chain joins TRBV11-2 and TRBJ2-7; unclear D gene. CDR3 length equals 15 residues. Germline values: CDR1 SGHAT, CDR2 FQNNGV. Trimming cost V 0 bases and J 1 base, with 10 bases left between them.

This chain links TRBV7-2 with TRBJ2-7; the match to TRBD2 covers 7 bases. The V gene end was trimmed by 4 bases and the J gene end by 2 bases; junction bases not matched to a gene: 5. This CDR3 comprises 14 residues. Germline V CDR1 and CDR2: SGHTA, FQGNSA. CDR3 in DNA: TGTACCAGCAGCTACCGGGACTACCCCTACGAGCAGTACTTC. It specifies CTSSYRDYPYEQYF.

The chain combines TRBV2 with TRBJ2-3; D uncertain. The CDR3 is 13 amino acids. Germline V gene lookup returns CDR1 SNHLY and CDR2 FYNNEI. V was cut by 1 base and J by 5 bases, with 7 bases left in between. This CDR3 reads CASSEGQGDTQYF. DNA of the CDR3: TGTGCCAGCAGTGAAGGGCAAGGAGATACGCAGTATTTT.

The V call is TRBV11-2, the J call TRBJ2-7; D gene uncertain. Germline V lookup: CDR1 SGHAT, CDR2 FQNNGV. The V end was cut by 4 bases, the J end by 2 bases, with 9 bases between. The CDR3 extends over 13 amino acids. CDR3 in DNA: TGTGCCAGCAGCTCACTACCCGCCTACGAGCAGTACTTC. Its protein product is CASSSLPAYEQYF.

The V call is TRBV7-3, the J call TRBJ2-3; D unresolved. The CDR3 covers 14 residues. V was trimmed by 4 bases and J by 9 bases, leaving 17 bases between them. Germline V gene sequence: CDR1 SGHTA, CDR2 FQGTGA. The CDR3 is CASSWQGRDGTQYF. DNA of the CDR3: TGTGCCAGCAGCTGGCAAGGACGCGATGGGACGCAGTATTTT.

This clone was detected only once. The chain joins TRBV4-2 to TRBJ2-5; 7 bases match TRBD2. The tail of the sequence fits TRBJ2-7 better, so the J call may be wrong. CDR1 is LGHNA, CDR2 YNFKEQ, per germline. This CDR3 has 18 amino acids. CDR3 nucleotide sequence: TGTGCCAGCAGCCAAGATTCGGGGGGAGAGGGAACCCCCTACGAGCAGTACTTC. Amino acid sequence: CASSQDSGGEGTPYEQYF.

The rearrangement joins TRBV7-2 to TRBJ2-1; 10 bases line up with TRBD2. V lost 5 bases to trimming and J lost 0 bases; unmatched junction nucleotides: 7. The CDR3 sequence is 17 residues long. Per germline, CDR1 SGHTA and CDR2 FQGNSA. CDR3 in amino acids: CASSARLAGPSYNEQFF. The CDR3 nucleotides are TGTGCCAGCAGCGCCCGACTAGCGGGTCCCTCCTACAATGAGCAGTTCTTC.